A single sample gave rise to the 22 T cell receptor beta chains below, sequenced in a study of shared clonotypes between healthy human individuals. The method was immunoSEQ multiplex PCR; TCRdb's version includes in-frame clones alone and lacks a portion of them. Of about 1.5 million clones listed, roughly 98% are singletons. Sequencing input: naive CD4+ T cells sorted from blood. The sample's subset: CD45RA+ positively selected. These receptor sequences come from a man younger than 45 in good health.

This clone has only one observation. J is TRBJ2-1 and V is TRBV9, with no clear D. The CDR3 sequence is 18 residues long. Germline V CDR1 and CDR2: SGDLS, YYNGEE. V lost 0 bases and J lost 4, with 20 bases in between. The CDR3 DNA follows: TGTGCCAGCAGCGTAGCTGCGGCGTCCTCGACTGGGTACAATGAGCAGTTCTTC. Amino acids: CASSVAAASSTGYNEQFF.

This clone was recorded only once. In DNA form, the CDR3 reads TGTGCCAGCAGCCAAATGACCTACAATGAGCAGTTCTTC. This sequence encodes CASSQMTYNEQFF. The V gene is TRBV14, the J gene TRBJ2-1, with D unresolved. Germline CDR1 SGHDN, CDR2 FVKESK. V dropped 2 bases and J dropped 2 bases, with 4 bases sitting between them. The CDR3 loop spans 13 amino acids.

The chain is built from TRBV10-1 and TRBJ2-2; D not certain. This CDR3 contains 14 residues. Germline CDR1 WNHNN, CDR2 SYGVQD (reference sequence). V was shortened by 6 bases and J by 0 bases, with 8 bases between the two germline ends. CDR3 residues: CASSRRSNTGELFF. CDR3 sequence (DNA): TGCGCCAGCAGCCGGCGATCGAACACCGGGGAGCTGTTTTTT.

With respect to this clone: This specimen includes other DNA sequences encoding the same CDR3. V and J are TRBV7-2 and TRBJ1-5, with D perhaps matching TRBD1 (6 bases). V was clipped by 1 base and J by 6 bases, with 7 bases between them. The CDR3 covers 13 residues. Looked up from germline, CDR1 is SGHTA and CDR2 is FQGNSA. CDR3: CASSLEGGQPQHF. CDR3 in DNA: TGTGCCAGCAGCTTAGAGGGGGGTCAGCCCCAGCATTTT.

This clone has just one count. This sequence joins TRBV7-6 and TRBJ2-1, with unresolved D. CDR3 size: 11 residues. Germline CDR1 and CDR2: SGHVS and FNYEAQ. The ends were cut back, 1 base at V and 10 bases at J, with 5 bases in the middle. The CDR3 DNA follows: TGTGCCAGCAGCTTAGAGGGCGAGCAGTTCTTC. Protein product: CASSLEGEQFF. The variable domain in full, completed from reference TRBV7-6 and TRBJ2-1, reads GAGVSQSPRYKVTKRGQDVALRCDPISGHVSLYWYRQALGQGPEFLTYFNYEAQQDKSGLPNDRFSAERPEGSISTLTIQRTEQRDSAMYRCASSLEGEQFFGPGTRLTVL.

V gene TRBV5-6 combines with J gene TRBJ2-7, with TRBD2 as a possible D gene (5 bases). With 4 bases removed from V and 3 bases from J, the gap between germline ends came to 17 bases. This CDR3 has 15 residues. Germline V gives CDR1 SGHDT, CDR2 YYEEEE. The chain's CDR3 is CASSPRLDSLYEQYF. The CDR3 DNA reads TGTGCCAGCAGCCCCCGGTTGGACTCGCTCTACGAGCAGTACTTC. The full variable domain, its missing parts supplied by reference TRBV5-6 and TRBJ2-7, is DAGVTQSPTHLIKTRGQQVTLRCSPKSGHDTVSWYQQALGQGPQFIFQYYEEEERQRGNFPDRFSGHQFPNYSSELNVNALLLGDSALYLCASSPRLDSLYEQYFGPGTRLTVT.

This clone appeared once. The J gene is TRBJ2-7, the V gene TRBV28, with a possible D match to TRBD1 (6 bases). V was cut by 6 bases and J by 3 bases, with 15 bases left in between. CDR3 size: 14 residues. Germline lookup yields CDR1 MDHEN and CDR2 SYDVKM. The CDR3 region has the DNA TGTGCCAGCAGAGAGCAGGGACAACACTACGAGCAGTACTTC. Its translation: CASREQGQHYEQYF.

The V gene is TRBV13, the J gene TRBJ2-2; D is possibly TRBD1 or TRBD2 (5 bases each). This CDR3 spans 16 amino acids. V was cut by 6 bases and J by 6 bases, with 20 bases left in between. Looked up from germline, CDR1 is PRHDT and CDR2 is FYEKMQ (reference sequence). The CDR3 region is CASSSGTDGLSGELFF. The DNA of the CDR3 is TGTGCCAGCAGTTCCGGGACGGACGGGTTATCCGGGGAGCTGTTTTTT.

The V and J genes are TRBV9 and TRBJ2-7; the D gene is possibly TRBD2 (5 bases). The V and J ends lost 0 bases and 10 bases respectively, with 23 bases between them. Germline values: CDR1 SGDLS, CDR2 YYNGEE. This CDR3 has 16 amino acids. This CDR3 is CASSVGGRPSVGEQYF. The CDR3, as DNA: TGTGCCAGCAGCGTAGGCGGGCGGCCATCGGTGGGTGAACAGTACTTC.

The V gene is TRBV2, the J gene TRBJ1-5; 7 bases fit TRBD1. CDR3 length equals 14 residues. Germline V gene lookup returns CDR1 SNHLY and CDR2 FYNNEI. V lost 1 base to trimming and J lost 6 bases; unmatched junction nucleotides: 3. The CDR3 DNA follows: TGTGCCAGCAGTGAAGGACAGGGAATTCAGCCCCAGCATTTT. Translation gives CASSEGQGIQPQHF.

The chain links TRBV6-5 to TRBJ1-2; D gene unclear. The CDR3 extends over 13 amino acids. Trimming took 2 bases from V and 6 from J, leaving 10 bases between them. Looked up from germline, CDR1 is MNHEY and CDR2 is SVGAGI. The CDR3 region has the DNA TGTGCCAGCAGTTACAGAGACGGGAATGGCTACACCTTC. Amino acids: CASSYRDGNGYTF.

The J gene is TRBJ2-5, the V gene TRBV19; TRBD2 aligns across 11 bases. The CDR3 spans 19 residues. Germline trimming cut 5 bases from V and 0 bases from J; bases unmatched to any gene: 14. CDR1 and CDR2 (germline): LNHDA, SQIVND (reference sequence). This chain's CDR3 is CASSPPPSGRLPNQETQYF. The CDR3 DNA sequence: TGTGCCAGTAGTCCCCCCCCTAGCGGGAGGTTACCCAACCAAGAGACCCAGTACTTC.

This clone showed up just once. V gene TRBV27 combines with J gene TRBJ2-1, with D perhaps TRBD1 or TRBD2 (6 bases each). V lost 5 bases and J 9 bases, leaving 26 bases between the germline ends. The germline CDR1 and CDR2 sequences are MNHEY and SMNVEV (reference sequence). This CDR3 is built from 17 residues. The CDR3: CASSATPASVSRGEQFF. As DNA, the CDR3 is TGTGCCAGCAGTGCAACCCCCGCTAGCGTATCCAGGGGTGAGCAGTTCTTC.

V is TRBV7-8 and J is TRBJ2-7; TRBD2 aligns across 7 bases. This CDR3 has 14 residues. Looked up from germline, CDR1 is SGHVS and CDR2 is FQNEAQ. J lost 0 bases, V lost 5 bases, and 4 bases had no gene match. The CDR3 coding sequence is TGTGCCAGCAGCAAACGGGAGGCCTCCTACGAGCAGTACTTC. Translated: CASSKREASYEQYF.

V is TRBV7-2 and J is TRBJ2-1; D is unresolved. Trimming took off 4 bases at V and 6 bases at J, with 10 bases between the two ends. The CDR3 sequence is 13 residues long. CDR1 is SGHTA, CDR2 FQGNSA, per germline. The CDR3 coding sequence is TGTGCCAGCAGCTCCCGACCCCCCAATGAGCAGTTCTTC. Translated: CASSSRPPNEQFF. Variable domain in full (rest from reference TRBV7-2 and TRBJ2-1): GAGVSQSPSNKVTEKGKDVELRCDPISGHTALYWYRQSLGQGLEFLIYFQGNSAPDKSGLPSDRFSAERTGGSVSTLTIQRTQQEDSAVYLCASSSRPPNEQFFGPGTRLTVL.

The CDR3 is CASSPEGGLQPQHF. The CDR3 nucleotides are TGCGCCAGCAGCCCGGAAGGGGGGTTGCAGCCCCAGCATTTT. The gene calls are TRBV4-1 and TRBJ1-5; D might be TRBD1 (6 bases). This CDR3 comprises 14 residues. Germline CDR1 and CDR2: MGHRA and YSYEKL. Trimming took 4 bases from V and 7 from J, leaving 14 bases between them.

The chain is built from TRBV5-4 and TRBJ1-4; 10 bases fit TRBD1. The CDR3 is 15 amino acids. Unmatched junction bases numbered 7, after V lost 5 bases and J lost 6 bases. Germline V CDR1 and CDR2: SGHNT, YYREEE (reference sequence). The CDR3 DNA follows: TGTGCCAGCAGTACAACCGGGACAGGGGATGAAAAACTGTTTTTT. Amino acids: CASSTTGTGDEKLFF.

The rearrangement links TRBV30 to TRBJ1-2; possibly TRBD1 for D (5 bases). The CDR3 covers 16 residues. The V and J ends lost 3 bases and 4 bases respectively, with 21 bases between them. CDR1 GTSNPN and CDR2 SVGIG come from the germline V gene (reference sequence). Here the CDR3 reads CAWRGGGAPTSYGYTF. DNA for the CDR3: TGTGCCTGGAGGGGGGGAGGGGCCCCAACCTCCTATGGCTACACCTTC.

The chain joins TRBV28 to TRBJ2-7; TRBD1 aligns across 10 bases. V trimming: 5 bases; J trimming: 5 bases; junction bases outside the gene matches: 12. The CDR3 has 16 residues. Germline-derived CDR1 and CDR2 are MDHEN and SYDVKM. The CDR3 DNA follows: TGTGCCAGCAGTCCTAAACCGGGACAGGGGTCTCACGAGCAGTACTTC. This codes for CASSPKPGQGSHEQYF.

This chain joins TRBV7-2 and TRBJ2-3; 12 nucleotides align to TRBD2. CDR3 size: 17 residues. Germline CDR1 is SGHTA and CDR2 is FQGNSA. The junction had 6 bases not matched to a gene; V was cut back by 1 base and J by 4 bases. In nucleotides, the CDR3 is TGTGCCAGCAGCTTAGTGGGGCTAGCGGGAGGGTCAGATACGCAGTATTTT. Translating it yields CASSLVGLAGGSDTQYF.

The rearrangement joins TRBV11-2 to TRBJ2-6; maybe TRBD1 (5 bases). Trimming stripped 3 bases from V and 4 bases from J, with 13 bases between. The CDR3 contains 16 residues. The germline gives CDR1 SGHAT, CDR2 FQNNGV. The CDR3 is CASSFTVGAGANVLTF. The DNA for the CDR3 is TGTGCCAGCAGCTTTACCGTAGGGGCCGGGGCCAACGTCCTGACTTTC.

The chain recombines TRBV6-1 with TRBJ2-7; tentatively, D is TRBD1 (6 bases). V shed 6 bases and J shed 0 bases, with 6 bases lying between them. This CDR3 contains 12 residues. CDR1 and CDR2 from the germline V gene are MNHNS and SASEGT. In nucleotides, the CDR3 is TGTGCCAGCAGGGGACACTCCTACGAGCAGTACTTC. Protein product: CASRGHSYEQYF.